This TCR beta chain comes out of a study of T cell responses to AZD1222 COVID-19 vaccine. Generated by immunoSEQ multiplex PCR, the TCRdb table keeps only in-frame clones and is missing some. The sample has 90,000 to 100,000 clones, roughly 90% seen once. Notes on the study in general: All repertoire sampling was performed exclusively after the peak T cell response.

In regard to this clone: Its matching antigen is unknown.

The V and J ends lost 4 bases and 2 bases respectively, with 12 bases between them. The germline V gene encodes CDR1 SGDLS and CDR2 YYNGEE. The CDR3 covers 14 residues. Second-dose groups at about 4 or about 12 weeks were pooled. This TCR derives from an adult who received the AZD1222 COVID-19 vaccine. This specimen was peripheral blood, taken 28 days after the second AZD1222 dose. The V call is TRBV9, the J call TRBJ1-1; the D is unclear. This chain's CDR3 is CASSPRQGNTEAFF. In DNA form, the CDR3 reads TGTGCCAGCAGCCCCCGACAAGGCAACACTGAAGCTTTCTTT.